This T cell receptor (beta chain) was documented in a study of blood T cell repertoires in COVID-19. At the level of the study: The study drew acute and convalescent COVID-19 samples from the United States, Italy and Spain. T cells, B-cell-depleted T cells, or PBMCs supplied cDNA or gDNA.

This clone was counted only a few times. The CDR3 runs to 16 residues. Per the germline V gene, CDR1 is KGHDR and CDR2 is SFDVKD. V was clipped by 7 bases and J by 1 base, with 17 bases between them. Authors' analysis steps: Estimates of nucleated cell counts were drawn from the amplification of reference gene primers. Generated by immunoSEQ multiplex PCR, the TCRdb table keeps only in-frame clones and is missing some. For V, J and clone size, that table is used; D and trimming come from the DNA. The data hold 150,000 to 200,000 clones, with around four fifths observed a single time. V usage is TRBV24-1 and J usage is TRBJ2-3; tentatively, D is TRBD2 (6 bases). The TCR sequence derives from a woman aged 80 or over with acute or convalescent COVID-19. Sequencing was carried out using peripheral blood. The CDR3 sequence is CATSELGERGTDTQYF. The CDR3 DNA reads TGTGCCACCAGCGAATTGGGGGAGCGGGGCACAGATACGCAGTATTTT.